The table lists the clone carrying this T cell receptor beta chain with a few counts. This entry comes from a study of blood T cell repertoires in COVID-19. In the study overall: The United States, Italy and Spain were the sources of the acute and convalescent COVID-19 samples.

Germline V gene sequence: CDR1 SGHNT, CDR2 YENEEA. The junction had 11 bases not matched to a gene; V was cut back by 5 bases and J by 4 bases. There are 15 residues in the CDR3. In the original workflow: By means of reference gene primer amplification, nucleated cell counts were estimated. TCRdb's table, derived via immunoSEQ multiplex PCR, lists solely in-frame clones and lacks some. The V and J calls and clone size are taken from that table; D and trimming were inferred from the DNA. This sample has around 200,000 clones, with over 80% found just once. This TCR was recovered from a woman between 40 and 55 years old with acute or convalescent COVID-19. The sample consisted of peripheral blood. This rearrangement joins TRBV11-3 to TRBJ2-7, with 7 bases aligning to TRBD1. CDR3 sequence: CASSQKGQPGYEQYF. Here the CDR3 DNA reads TGTGCCAGCAGCCAAAAGGGACAGCCAGGATACGAGCAGTACTTC. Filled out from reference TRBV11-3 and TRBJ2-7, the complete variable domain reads EAGVVQSPRYKIIEKKQPVAFWCNPISGHNTLYWYLQNLGQGPELLIRYENEEAVDDSQLPKDRFSAERLKGVDSTLKIQPAELGDSAVYLCASSQKGQPGYEQYFGPGTRLTVT.